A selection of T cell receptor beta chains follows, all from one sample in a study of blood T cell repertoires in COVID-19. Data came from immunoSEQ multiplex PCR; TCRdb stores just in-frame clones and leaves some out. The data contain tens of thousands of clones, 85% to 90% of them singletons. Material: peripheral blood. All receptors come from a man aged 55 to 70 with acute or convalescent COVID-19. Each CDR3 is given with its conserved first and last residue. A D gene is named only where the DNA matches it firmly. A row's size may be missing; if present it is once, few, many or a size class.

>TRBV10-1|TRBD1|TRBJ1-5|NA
CASPAGDREIQQLAISPQHF
TGCGCCAGCCCGGCGGGGGACAGGGAAATTCAACAATTAGCAATCAGCCCCCAGCATTTT
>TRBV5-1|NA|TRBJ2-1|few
CASSLLGSGSYNEQFF
TGCGCCAGCAGCTTGCTCGGCAGCGGTTCCTACAATGAGCAGTTCTTC
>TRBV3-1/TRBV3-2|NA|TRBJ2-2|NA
CASSHMFRTQNTGELFF
TGTGCCAGCAGCCACATGTTTAGGACTCAGAACACCGGGGAGCTGTTTTTT
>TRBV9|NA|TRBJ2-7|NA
CASSVGGNAAYEQYF
TGTGCCAGCAGCGTAGGCGGGAACGCCGCCTACGAGCAGTACTTC
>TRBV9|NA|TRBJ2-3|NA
CASSYEAASTDTQYF
TGTGCCAGCAGCTATGAGGCGGCTAGCACAGATACGCAGTATTTT
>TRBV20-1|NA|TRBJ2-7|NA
CSASWLYEQYF
TGCAGTGCTAGTTGGCTGTACGAGCAGTACTTC
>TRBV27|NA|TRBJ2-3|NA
CASSFSRGTDTQYF
TGTGCCAGCAGTTTCTCCAGGGGCACAGATACGCAGTATTTT
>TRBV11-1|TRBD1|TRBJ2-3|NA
CASSLGQVSTDTQYF
TGTGCTAGCAGCTTAGGACAGGTCAGCACAGATACGCAGTATTTT
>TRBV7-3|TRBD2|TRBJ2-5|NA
CASSSGRLAGRETQYF
TGTGCCAGCAGCTCAGGACGGCTAGCGGGACGGGAGACCCAGTACTTC
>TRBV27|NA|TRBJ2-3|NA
CASSLWNEGTQYF
TGTGCCAGCAGTTTATGGAACGAGGGTACGCAGTATTTT
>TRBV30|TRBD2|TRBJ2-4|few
CAWSVSGRGAIQYF
TGTGCCTGGAGCGTTAGCGGGAGGGGGGCCATTCAGTACTTC
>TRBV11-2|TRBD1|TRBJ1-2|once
CASSIQGGQGAPGGYTF
TGTGCCAGCAGCATCCAAGGGGGACAGGGGGCGCCGGGTGGCTACACCTTC
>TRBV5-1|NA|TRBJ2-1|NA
CASSLVPENYNEQFF
TGCGCCAGCAGCTTGGTGCCGGAGAACTACAATGAGCAGTTCTTC
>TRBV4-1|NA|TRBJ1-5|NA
CASSQFRGQPQHF
TGCGCCAGCAGCCAATTCAGGGGTCAGCCCCAGCATTTT
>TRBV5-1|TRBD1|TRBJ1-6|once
CASSLGSTGNSPLHF
TGCGCCAGCAGCTTGGGGTCGACAGGGAATTCACCCCTCCACTTT
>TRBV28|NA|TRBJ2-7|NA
CASSLTEGSDEQYF
TGTGCCAGCAGTTTAACGGAGGGATCGGACGAGCAGTACTTC
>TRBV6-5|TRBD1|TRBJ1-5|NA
CASSYQGTGWQPQHF
TGTGCCAGCAGTTACCAGGGGACAGGGTGGCAGCCCCAGCATTTT
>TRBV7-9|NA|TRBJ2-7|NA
CASSGRGRYEQYF
TGTGCCAGCAGCGGCAGGGGTCGGTACGAGCAGTACTTC
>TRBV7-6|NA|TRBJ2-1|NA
CASSPSTRRSYNEQFF
TGTGCCAGCAGCCCAAGCACGAGGCGATCCTACAATGAGCAGTTCTTC
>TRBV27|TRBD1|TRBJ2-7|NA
CASRGGQGLAYEQYF
TGTGCCAGCAGGGGGGGACAGGGTCTGGCCTACGAGCAGTACTTC
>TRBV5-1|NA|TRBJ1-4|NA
CASSFAGRDEKLFF
TGCGCCAGCAGCTTTGCAGGGAGGGACGAAAAACTGTTTTTT
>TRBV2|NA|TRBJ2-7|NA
CASSEVGPYEQYF
TGTGCCAGCAGTGAAGTTGGGCCCTACGAGCAGTACTTC
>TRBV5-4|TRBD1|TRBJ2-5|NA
CASSFRTGETQYF
TGTGCCAGCAGCTTCCGGACAGGAGAGACCCAGTACTTC
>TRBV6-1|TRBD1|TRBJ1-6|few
CASSEYTAGQYNSPLHF
TGTGCCAGCAGTGAATATACGGCGGGACAGTATAATTCACCCCTCCACTTT
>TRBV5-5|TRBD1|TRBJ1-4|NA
CASQGDPDEKLFF
TGTGCCAGCCAGGGGGACCCAGATGAAAAACTGTTTTTT
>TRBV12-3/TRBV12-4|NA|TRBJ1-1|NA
CASSLIGSTEAFF
TGTGCCAGCAGTTTGATCGGGTCCACTGAAGCTTTCTTT
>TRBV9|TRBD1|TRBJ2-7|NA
CASSRGQGSYEQYF
TGTGCCAGCAGCAGAGGACAGGGTTCTTACGAGCAGTACTTC
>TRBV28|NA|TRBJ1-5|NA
CASSLTGKLSNQPQHF
TGTGCCAGCAGTTTGACAGGAAAACTGAGCAATCAGCCCCAGCATTTT
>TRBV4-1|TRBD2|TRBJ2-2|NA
CASSPRLAGVSTGELFF
TGCGCCAGCAGCCCCCGACTAGCGGGAGTGAGCACCGGGGAGCTGTTTTTT
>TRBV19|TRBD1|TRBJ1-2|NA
CASSRIRTGTSNYGYTF
TGTGCCAGTAGTAGAATAAGGACAGGGACCTCGAACTATGGCTACACCTTC
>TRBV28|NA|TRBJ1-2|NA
CASSRIWGETGGYTF
TGTGCCAGCAGTCGCATTTGGGGGGAAACAGGAGGCTACACCTTC
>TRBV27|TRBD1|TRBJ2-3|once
CASSGRTGGMPTDTQYF
TGTGCCAGCAGTGGCCGGACAGGGGGCATGCCCACAGATACGCAGTATTTT
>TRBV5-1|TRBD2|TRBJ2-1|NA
CASSTGLAGGYNEQFF
TGCGCCAGCAGCACGGGACTAGCGGGAGGGTACAATGAGCAGTTCTTC
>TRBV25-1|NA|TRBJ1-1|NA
CASSELGAGEFEAFF
TGTGCCAGCAGTGAATTAGGGGCAGGGGAATTTGAAGCTTTCTTT
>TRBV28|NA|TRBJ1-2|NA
CASSLLRYGYTF
TGTGCCAGCAGTTTACTCCGCTATGGCTACACCTTC
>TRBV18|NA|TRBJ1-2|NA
CASSPRDTRGYTF
TGTGCCAGCTCACCACGGGACACAAGGGGCTACACCTTC
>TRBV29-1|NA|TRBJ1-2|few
CSVGGHLYKGYTF
TGCAGCGTTGGCGGTCACCTGTACAAAGGCTACACCTTC
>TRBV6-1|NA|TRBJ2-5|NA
CASSEHVSLRETQYF
TGTGCCAGCAGTGAACACGTATCGTTGAGAGAGACCCAGTACTTC
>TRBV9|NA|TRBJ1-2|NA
CASSETTGAGGYTF
TGTGCCAGCAGCGAGACGACAGGCGCTGGCGGCTACACCTTC
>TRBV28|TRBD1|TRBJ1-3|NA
CASSMTGAYSGNTIYF
TGTGCCAGCAGTATGACAGGGGCTTACTCTGGAAACACCATATATTTT
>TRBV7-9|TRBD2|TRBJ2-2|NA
CASSPPFRLAGVAGELFF
TGTGCCAGCAGCCCCCCGTTCCGGCTAGCGGGAGTGGCCGGGGAGCTGTTTTTT
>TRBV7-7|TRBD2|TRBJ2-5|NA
CASSSGRIETQYF
TGTGCTAGCAGTAGCGGGAGAATCGAGACCCAGTACTTC
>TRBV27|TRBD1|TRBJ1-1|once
CASSQYRGANTEAFF
TGTGCCAGCAGCCAGTACAGGGGAGCGAACACTGAAGCTTTCTTT
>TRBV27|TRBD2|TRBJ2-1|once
CASSLLAEKRETGIEQFF
TGTGCCAGCAGCTTGTTAGCCGAAAAGCGGGAGACCGGAATAGAGCAGTTCTTC
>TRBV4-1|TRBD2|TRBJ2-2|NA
CASSQAGFGGRRSGELFF
TGCGCCAGCAGCCAAGCTGGTTTCGGGGGGAGACGATCCGGGGAGCTGTTTTTT
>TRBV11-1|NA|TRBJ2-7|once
CASSLDLARIYEQYF
TGTGCCAGCAGCTTAGACCTAGCGCGAATCTACGAGCAGTACTTC
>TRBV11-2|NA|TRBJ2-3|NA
CASSLGQVSTDTQYF
TGTGCCAGCAGCTTAGGGCAGGTTAGCACAGATACGCAGTATTTT
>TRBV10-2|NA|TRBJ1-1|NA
CASLRGDTEAFF
TGCGCCAGCCTCCGGGGGGACACTGAAGCTTTCTTT
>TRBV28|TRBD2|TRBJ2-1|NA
CASSSRLAFSYNEQFF
TGTGCCAGCAGTTCAAGACTAGCGTTCTCCTACAATGAGCAGTTCTTC
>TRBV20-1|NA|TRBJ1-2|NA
CSASLVGGGYTF
TGCAGTGCTAGTTTGGTGGGGGGTGGCTACACCTTC
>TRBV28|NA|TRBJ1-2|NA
CASSLGAGLNGYTF
TGTGCCAGCAGTTTAGGGGCTGGGTTAAATGGCTACACCTTC
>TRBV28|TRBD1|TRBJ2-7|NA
CASSHSGTGTGEQYF
TGTGCCAGCAGTCACTCCGGGACAGGGACCGGCGAGCAGTACTTC
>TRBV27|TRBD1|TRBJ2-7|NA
CASSGGQGWYEQYF
TGTGCCAGCAGTGGGGGACAGGGGTGGTACGAGCAGTACTTC
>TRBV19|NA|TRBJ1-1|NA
CASSIRGRDTEAFF
TGTGCCAGTAGTATTCGAGGGCGGGACACTGAAGCTTTCTTT
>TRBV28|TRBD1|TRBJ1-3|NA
CASRTTGETLMAQMGNTIYF
TGTGCCAGCAGGACGACAGGGGAAACGCTGATGGCCCAGATGGGAAACACCATATATTTT
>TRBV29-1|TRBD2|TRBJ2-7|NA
CSVGARLAGREGEQYF
TGCAGCGTTGGGGCTCGACTAGCGGGCCGGGAGGGTGAGCAGTACTTC
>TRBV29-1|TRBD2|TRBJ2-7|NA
CSVGLAGEQYF
TGCAGCGTTGGGCTAGCGGGCGAGCAGTACTTC